The 30 T cell receptor beta chains in this list originate from one sample, sequenced in a study of blood T cells in healthy people across ages. A second 7 to 11 cycle PCR used barcoded and J-beta primers. TCRdb analysed the 5' RACE reads with MiXCR anew, one entry per CDR3 protein. Of under 2,000,000 distinct CDR3 sequences in the sample, about 50% were seen once. The sample consisted of blood. The receptor set was obtained from a woman aged 40-49 years in good health.

This clonotype appeared a few times. The chain combines TRBV20-1 with TRBJ2-3; D is uncertain. The CDR3 has 14 residues. Between the trimmed V and J ends, which lost 5 bases and 1 base, there was a span of 13 bases. Germline loops: CDR1 DFQATT, CDR2 SNEGSKA (reference sequence). CDR3 nucleotides: TGCAGTGCTGTTTTTACCGGTGGCACAGATACGCAGTATTTT. This gives the protein CSAVFTGGTDTQYF.

This clonotype was observed a few times. V and J are TRBV5-1 and TRBJ2-3, with 8 nucleotides matching TRBD1. Germline V CDR1 and CDR2: SGHRS, YFSETQ. The CDR3 is 17 amino acids. The J segment lost 4 bases and the V segment lost 4 bases, leaving 14 bases of the junction unmatched. CDR3 amino acids: CASSTPVDRVDPDTQYF. CDR3 in DNA: TGCGCCAGCAGCACGCCAGTGGACAGGGTAGATCCAGATACGCAGTATTTT.

The V and J genes are TRBV5-1 and TRBJ2-1, with 9 bases matching TRBD2. This CDR3 comprises 15 residues. Unmatched junction bases numbered 10, after V lost 3 bases and J lost 9 bases. Germline CDR1 and CDR2: SGHRS and YFSETQ. CDR3: CASSSEASGAVEQFF. The DNA of the CDR3 is TGCGCCAGCAGCTCAGAGGCTAGCGGGGCGGTTGAGCAGTTCTTC. The full variable domain, its missing parts supplied by reference TRBV5-1 and TRBJ2-1, is KAGVTQTPRYLIKTRGQQVTLSCSPISGHRSVSWYQQTPGQGLQFLFEYFSETQRNKGNFPGRFSGRQFSNSRSEMNVSTLELGDSALYLCASSSEASGAVEQFFGPGTRLTVL.

The table lists this clonotype with a few counts. This chain connects TRBV27 to TRBJ2-5; D is undetermined. TRBJ2-7 explains the end of the DNA better; the J call may be wrong. The CDR3 contains 13 residues. CDR1 MNHEY and CDR2 SMNVEV come from the germline V gene (reference sequence). CDR3 nucleotide sequence: TGTGCCAGCAGTGCTTCGAGCTTCAACGAGCAGTACTTC. This codes for CASSASSFNEQYF.

This sequence joins TRBV5-1 and TRBJ2-5; 7 bases line up with TRBD1. Germline CDR1 SGHRS, CDR2 YFSETQ. The CDR3 totals 15 residues. J gave up 5 bases and V 0 bases, and 7 bases lay outside the gene matches. The CDR3 DNA reads TGCGCCAGCAGCTTGGCTACAGGGGCCAGGGAGACCCAGTACTTC. It codes for CASSLATGARETQYF.

This clonotype was detected only once. The chain combines TRBV13 with TRBJ1-1, with D possibly matching TRBD1 (6 bases). Germline loops: CDR1 PRHDT, CDR2 FYEKMQ (reference sequence). V was pared by 8 bases and J by 0 bases, with 10 bases between. CDR3 length: 13 amino acids. This CDR3 is CASGGSMNTEAFF. CDR3 DNA: TGTGCCAGCGGGGGCTCCATGAACACTGAAGCTTTCTTT.

This clonotype occurred a few times. The V and J genes are TRBV3-1 and TRBJ2-7; D not resolved. Germline V gives CDR1 LGHDT, CDR2 YNNKEL (reference sequence). The CDR3 has 15 amino acids. The V end was cut by 1 base, the J end by 5 bases, with 15 bases between. The CDR3 DNA reads as TGTGCCAGCAGCCAAGGCGTCGGGCTCCGTCACGAGCAGTACTTC. Translated, it gives CASSQGVGLRHEQYF.

CDR3 in amino acids: CSALLGVSSYNSPLHF. The CDR3 DNA follows: TGCAGTGCCCTACTGGGGGTGAGCTCCTATAATTCACCCCTCCACTTT. V gene TRBV20-1 combines with J gene TRBJ1-6, with a possible D match to TRBD1 (5 bases). Per the germline V gene, CDR1 is DFQATT and CDR2 is SNEGSKA (reference sequence). The ends were cut back, 6 bases at V and 0 bases at J, with 15 bases in the middle. The CDR3 is 16 amino acids.

This clonotype was recorded at least ten times. The gene calls are TRBV6-6 and TRBJ1-2, with 7 bases lining up with TRBD1. Germline CDR1 reads MNHNY; CDR2 reads SVGAGI (reference sequence). After removal of 0 bases from V and 6 bases from J, the junction contained 7 bases not matched to a gene. This CDR3 is built from 15 residues. This CDR3 is CASSYSDREDNGYTF. In DNA form, the CDR3 reads TGTGCCAGCAGTTACTCAGACAGGGAGGATAATGGCTACACCTTC.

Only one count was recorded for this clonotype. The rearrangement joins TRBV4-3 to TRBJ2-7; perhaps D is TRBD1 or TRBD2 (5 bases each). This CDR3 has 15 residues. Trimming took 0 bases from V and 5 from J, leaving 14 bases between them. From germline, CDR1 is LGHNA and CDR2 YSLEER. CDR3 in amino acids: CASSQEEAGSHEQYF. CDR3 sequence (DNA): TGCGCCAGCAGCCAAGAGGAGGCAGGGTCCCACGAGCAGTACTTC.

The rearrangement uses TRBV4-1 and TRBJ2-4, with 12 nucleotides matching TRBD2. The J call may be wrong; the DNA end is better matched by TRBJ2-7. Germline CDR1 is MGHRA and CDR2 is YSYEKL. The CDR3 sequence is 15 residues long. CDR3 DNA: TGCGCCAGCAGCCAAGTCCCTAGCGGGGGGGCCGAGCAGTACTTC. Encoded protein: CASSQVPSGGAEQYF.

The chain is built from TRBV12-3 or TRBV12-4 and TRBJ2-3; D call uncertain. CDR3 size: 13 residues. Trimming stripped 5 bases from V and 3 bases from J, with 9 bases between. For the CDR3, the DNA is TGTGCCAGCAGTCCTCCCCAGACAGATACGCAGTATTTT. Its translation: CASSPPQTDTQYF.

This sequence joins TRBV5-1 and TRBJ1-1, with D perhaps TRBD1 (6 bases). This CDR3 region has 16 residues. CDR1 SGHRS and CDR2 YFSETQ come from the germline V gene. Trimming removed 1 base from V and 4 bases from J, with 17 bases in between. The chain's CDR3 is CASSLRFLGGGTEAFF. DNA for the CDR3: TGCGCCAGCAGCTTGCGATTTTTGGGAGGGGGCACTGAAGCTTTCTTT.

The chain uses TRBV20-1 and TRBJ1-2; 8 bases align to TRBD1. The CDR3 has 17 residues. V was pared by 4 bases and J by 0 bases, with 13 bases of the junction left unmatched. In germline, CDR1 is DFQATT, CDR2 SNEGSKA (reference sequence). In DNA, the CDR3 is TGCAGTGCTACTGTACAGGGGGAATGGCGAACTAACTATGGCTACACCTTC. It encodes CSATVQGEWRTNYGYTF.

This chain connects TRBV29-1 to TRBJ2-7, with 8 bases matching TRBD1. Germline V gives CDR1 SQVTM, CDR2 ANQGSEA. With 5 bases clipped from V and 3 bases from J, the junction kept 9 bases outside the gene matches. The CDR3 sequence is 14 residues long. For the CDR3, the DNA is TGCAGCGTTTCCCTGGACAGGGTTGGCTACGAGCAGTACTTC. Its translation is CSVSLDRVGYEQYF.

In this sample, this clonotype turned up once. The chain joins TRBV7-2 to TRBJ1-3, with D hard to call. V was clipped by 5 bases and J by 0 bases, with 8 bases between them. CDR3 length equals 14 residues. Germline CDR1 SGHTA, CDR2 FQGNSA. The CDR3 here is CASSVGYSGNTIYF. CDR3 DNA sequence: TGTGCCAGCAGCGTCGGATACTCTGGAAACACCATATATTTT. Using reference TRBV7-2 and TRBJ1-3 for the parts outside the CDR3, the full variable domain is GAGVSQSPSNKVTEKGKDVELRCDPISGHTALYWYRQSLGQGLEFLIYFQGNSAPDKSGLPSDRFSAERTGGSVSTLTIQRTQQEDSAVYLCASSVGYSGNTIYFGEGSWLTVV.

V usage is TRBV4-2 and J usage is TRBJ1-2, with 8 bases lining up with TRBD1. The CDR3 runs to 14 residues. V gave up 3 bases and J gave up 7 bases; unmatched junction bases: 7. Germline CDR1 LGHNA, CDR2 YNFKEQ. The CDR3 region is CASSQEGTGSGYTF. In DNA form, the CDR3 reads TGTGCCAGCAGCCAGGAAGGGACAGGTAGTGGCTACACCTTC.

In DNA form, the CDR3 reads TGCGCCAGCAGCCAAGATCCAGGGTACCCCACTGAAGCTTTCTTT. Translation: CASSQDPGYPTEAFF. This chain links TRBV4-1 with TRBJ1-1, with D possibly matching TRBD1 (5 bases). Germline CDR1 reads MGHRA; CDR2 reads YSYEKL. The CDR3 runs to 15 residues. Trimming left V 0 bases short and J 4 bases short, with 12 bases between.

This clonotype was recorded once. One end of the junction varies from germline; a read error may be responsible. CDR3 amino acids: CASSLVAQSSYNGQFF. The CDR3 DNA reads TGTGCCAGCAGCTTAGTGGCCCAGAGCTCCTACAATGGGCAGTTCTTC. The chain links TRBV7-8 to TRBJ2-1; no firm D call. Germline loops: CDR1 SGHVS, CDR2 FQNEAQ. The CDR3 totals 16 residues. The whole variable domain, filled in from reference TRBV7-8 and TRBJ2-1, reads GAGVSQSPRYKVAKRGQDVALRCDPISGHVSLFWYQQALGQGPEFLTYFQNEAQLDKSGLPSDRFFAERPEGSVSTLKIQRTQQEDSAVYLCASSLVAQSSYNGQFFGPGTRLTVL.

The gene calls are TRBV29-1 and TRBJ1-1; no firm D call. The CDR3 runs to 11 residues. Germline V gene sequence: CDR1 SQVTM, CDR2 ANQGSEA. V was shortened by 4 bases and J by 6 bases, with 9 bases between the two germline ends. For the CDR3, the DNA is TGCAGCGTTGTTCGGTTTCCTGAAGCTTTCTTT. This translates into CSVVRFPEAFF. Full variable domain (outside the CDR3, taken from reference TRBV29-1 and TRBJ1-1): SAVISQKPSRDICQRGTSLTIQCQVDSQVTMMFWYRQQPGQSLTLIATANQGSEATYESGFVIDKFPISRPNLTFSTLTVSNMSPEDSSIYLCSVVRFPEAFFGQGTRLTVV.

The rearrangement joins TRBV7-7 to TRBJ2-6; D ambiguous. The CDR3 has 16 amino acids. CDR1 is SSHAT and CDR2 is FNYEAQ in the germline V gene (reference sequence). The CDR3 region has the DNA TGTGCTACTCGCGATGATTCCGGCTCTGGGGCCAACGTCCTGACTTTC. Amino acids: CATRDDSGSGANVLTF.

The rearrangement uses TRBV7-3 and TRBJ2-7, with D perhaps TRBD2 (6 bases). V was trimmed by 4 bases and J by 2 bases, leaving 9 bases between them. Germline loops: CDR1 SGHTA, CDR2 FQGTGA. The CDR3 is made up of 13 amino acids. CDR3 in DNA: TGTGCCAGCAGCTGGCGGGGAGCCTACGAGCAGTACTTC. It is translated as CASSWRGAYEQYF.

In this sample, this clonotype turned up a few times. The V call is TRBV2, the J call TRBJ2-5, with 8 positions matching TRBD1. Matching the DNA end better, TRBJ2-7 makes the J call doubtful. The CDR3 is 13 amino acids. Looked up from germline, CDR1 is SNHLY and CDR2 is FYNNEI. Here the CDR3 DNA reads TGTGCCACAGACAGACAGGGGACTTACGAGCAGTACTTC. Translated, it gives CATDRQGTYEQYF.

The chain couples TRBV27 to TRBJ1-1; TRBD1 matches 9 bases. Germline CDR1 reads MNHEY; CDR2 reads SMNVEV (reference sequence). The J segment lost 0 bases and the V segment lost 6 bases, leaving 11 bases of the junction unmatched. The CDR3 has 17 residues. The CDR3 spells CASSRQDRGLMNTEAFF. In DNA, the CDR3 is TGTGCCAGCAGCCGCCAGGACAGGGGCTTAATGAACACTGAAGCTTTCTTT.

The V call is TRBV28, the J call TRBJ2-3, with 10 bases fitting TRBD2. The CDR3 spans 15 residues. The trim removed 6 bases at V and 6 bases at J, leaving 9 bases unmatched. Germline V gene data show CDR1 as MDHEN and CDR2 as SYDVKM. The CDR3: CASRRTSGRGDTQYF. The CDR3 region has the DNA TGTGCCAGCAGAAGGACTAGCGGACGTGGGGATACGCAGTATTTT.

The chain is built from TRBV24-1 and TRBJ2-1; maybe TRBD2 (7 bases). The CDR3 loop spans 15 amino acids. Per the germline V gene, CDR1 is KGHDR and CDR2 is SFDVKD. Trimming pared 6 bases from V and 2 bases from J, leaving 13 bases between. CDR3: CATSPRGRPYNEQFF. In nucleotides, the CDR3 is TGTGCCACCAGTCCGCGGGGGCGCCCCTACAATGAGCAGTTCTTC.

The V and J genes are TRBV24-1 and TRBJ1-2; D gene ambiguous. V was cut by 5 bases and J by 2 bases, with 8 bases left in between. The CDR3 extends over 13 amino acids. Germline V gene sequence: CDR1 KGHDR, CDR2 SFDVKD. The CDR3 sequence is CATSAEANYGYTF. CDR3 bases: TGTGCCACCAGTGCGGAGGCGAACTATGGCTACACCTTC.

This clonotype was detected only a few times. V is TRBV7-9 and J is TRBJ2-3; TRBD1 matches 7 bases. The V segment lost 5 bases and the J segment 0 bases; nucleotides outside the gene matches: 11. The length of the CDR3 is 17 residues. CDR1 and CDR2 (germline): SEHNR, FQNEAQ (reference sequence). The CDR3 DNA reads as TGTGCCAGCAGCCCGCGACTACAGGGGTCTAGCACAGATACGCAGTATTTT. Translated, it gives CASSPRLQGSSTDTQYF.

This chain connects TRBV11-2 to TRBJ2-7; tentative D call: TRBD1 (6 bases). CDR1 is SGHAT, CDR2 FQNNGV, per germline. The CDR3 is 19 amino acids. Deletions cut 0 bases from V and 1 base from J, with 22 bases between. The CDR3 here is CASSLEFLPDSLESYEQYF. In DNA form, the CDR3 reads TGTGCCAGCAGCTTAGAATTCTTGCCGGACAGCCTAGAGTCCTACGAGCAGTACTTC.

This clonotype was detected only a few times. J is TRBJ1-2 and V is TRBV29-1; 7 nucleotides match TRBD1. Trimming took 4 bases from V and 4 from J; bases not matched to a gene: 3. Per germline, CDR1 SQVTM and CDR2 ANQGSEA. This CDR3 has 12 residues. The CDR3 DNA is TGCAGCGTTGGGGAGGGGGCCTATGGCTACACCTTC. This gives the protein CSVGEGAYGYTF.